Detailed here is one TCR beta chain. The antigen is unknown. The table came from immunoSEQ multiplex PCR; TCRdb's copy has only in-frame clones and leaves some out. Of 120,000 to 150,000 clones listed, about nine tenths were seen once; the top ten hold about 3%. These data originate in a study of T cell responses to AZD1222 COVID-19 vaccine. From germline, CDR1 is SGHVS and CDR2 FNYEAQ. Trimming took 3 bases from V and 8 from J; bases not matched to a gene: 2. This CDR3 is 14 amino acids long. Findings and limits, study-wide: Baseline serology detected seropositivity in only five to seven AZD1222 recipients. Repertoire sampling was restricted to post-peak T cell response timepoints. The sample set comprised mostly white British donors with more females, and clonal diversity was possibly underestimated.

This TCR came from an adult in good health. The rearrangement links TRBV7-6 to TRBJ2-2; 11 bases match TRBD2. Sequences were derived from peripheral blood, sampled on day 0 of AZD1222 vaccination. Here the CDR3 reads CASSFSGRAGELFF. The CDR3 DNA sequence: TGTGCCAGCAGCTTTAGCGGGAGGGCGGGGGAGCTGTTTTTT.